This T cell receptor (beta chain) was sequenced during a study of blood T cell repertoires in COVID-19. Overall study: Acute and convalescent COVID-19 samples came from the United States, Italy and Spain.

Recruits, aged about 18 to 95 years, lived in approximately 26 US areas. Recovered participants had two consecutive negative NP/OP PCR tests, healthcare professional clearance, or symptom resolution. In the source study's methods: Reference gene primers were amplified, and this amplification served to estimate nucleated cell counts. The protocol was immunoSEQ multiplex PCR, while the TCRdb copy is restricted to in-frame clones and leaves out a portion. From that table come the V and J calls and clone size; the DNA was used to work out D and trimming. The repertoire holds fewer than 200,000 clones, with about 78% as singletons. This CDR3 comprises 13 residues. V was cut by 7 bases and J by 4 bases, with 11 bases left in between. Germline lookup yields CDR1 MDHEN and CDR2 SYDVKM.

V gene TRBV28 combines with J gene TRBJ2-1; TRBD1 is a possible D gene (5 bases). The specimen sequenced was PBMCs or T cells enriched from blood (not recorded which). This sequence originates from a woman between 45 and 60 years old who had recovered from COVID-19. CDR3 in amino acids: CASKQGTYNEQFF. CDR3 coding DNA: TGTGCCAGCAAGCAGGGCACTTACAATGAGCAGTTCTTC.